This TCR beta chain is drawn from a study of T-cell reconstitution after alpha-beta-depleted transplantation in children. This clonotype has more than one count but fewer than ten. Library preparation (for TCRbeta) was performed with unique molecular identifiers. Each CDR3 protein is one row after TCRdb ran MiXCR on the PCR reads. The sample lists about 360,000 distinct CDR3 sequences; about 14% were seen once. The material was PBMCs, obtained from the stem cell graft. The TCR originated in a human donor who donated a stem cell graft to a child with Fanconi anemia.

As DNA, the CDR3 is TGTGCCAGCCGCGAGGGGGGGGGAACGCAGTATTTT. Protein product: CASREGGGTQYF. V usage is TRBV12-3 or TRBV12-4 and J usage is TRBJ2-3; D might be TRBD2 (7 bases). Trimming took off 8 bases at V and 9 bases at J, with 15 bases between the two ends. The CDR3 has 12 residues.